The 4 T cell receptor beta chains in this list originate from one sample, sequenced in a study of T cells in Graves' hyperthyroidism and ophthalmopathy. There were TCR beta CDR3 regions amplified from RNA transcripts. Researchers ran a first-round RT-PCR on the TCR CDR3 using the HTBI primer set. TCRdb redid the calling of the multiplex PCR reads with MiXCR, one entry per CDR3 protein. The sample consists of fewer than 900,000 distinct CDR3 sequences, around 20% of them appearing once. Input material: blood. The receptors were sampled from a woman aged 45-60 years with Graves' hyperthyroidism that later progressed to Graves' ophthalmopathy.

The J gene is TRBJ1-1, the V gene TRBV18; 7 bases agree with TRBD1. This CDR3 is built from 15 residues. Germline V lookup: CDR1 KGHSH, CDR2 LQKENI. J was trimmed by 4 bases and V by 2 bases; bases with no gene match: 7. CDR3 coding DNA: TGTGCCAGCTCACCAACAGGGACAGCCGGCACTGAAGCTTTCTTT. The encoded protein is CASSPTGTAGTEAFF.

This clonotype was recorded many times. This chain uses TRBV2 with TRBJ1-2; no reliable D call. This CDR3 spans 11 amino acids. Germline V gene lookup returns CDR1 SNHLY and CDR2 FYNNEI. V dropped 4 bases and J dropped 7 bases, with 7 bases sitting between them. CDR3 coding DNA: TGTGCCAGCAGTGGGGAGGGTGGCTACACCTTC. It specifies CASSGEGGYTF.

This clonotype was seen only a few times. The V and J genes are TRBV7-9 and TRBJ2-1; TRBD2 agrees at 10 bases. In germline, CDR1 is SEHNR, CDR2 FQNEAQ (reference sequence). The CDR3 runs to 13 residues. V lost 10 bases, J lost 4 bases, and 4 bases stayed unmatched. This CDR3 reads CATSGGLYNEQFF. The DNA for the CDR3 is TGTGCCACTAGCGGGGGCCTTTACAATGAGCAGTTCTTC.

The rearrangement joins TRBV4-1 to TRBJ2-1; the D gene is possibly TRBD2 (5 bases). The CDR3 is made up of 14 amino acids. Looked up from germline, CDR1 is MGHRA and CDR2 is YSYEKL. V lost 0 bases and J lost 5, with 8 bases in between. The CDR3 sequence is CASSQETRNNEQFF. The CDR3 nucleotides read TGCGCCAGCAGCCAAGAAACTAGAAACAATGAGCAGTTCTTC.